The TCR beta chain under discussion was sequenced for a study of cytomegalovirus exposure and HLA in healthy donors. Overall study: For the 300 to 400 genotyped donors, about 81% fell within the Caucasian-associated ancestry cluster. The study's findings and limits: Cytomegalovirus status, reportedly, was diagnosed with high specificity and sensitivity by the classifier.

As regards this clone: Its antigen is unidentified.

Primers: 60 Vbeta forward and 13 Jbeta reverse. Sequencing used immunoSEQ multiplex PCR; TCRdb keeps in-frame clones, though not all of them. Seen here are 200,000 to 250,000 clones, roughly 82% observed once, and the top ten hold 5.4%. Germline assignment: CDR1 MGHDK and CDR2 SYGVNS. CDR3 size: 17 residues. V dropped 4 bases and J dropped 4; count of bases not matched to a gene: 9. The specimen sequenced was PBMCs. The rearrangement links TRBV25-1 to TRBJ2-1, with 11 bases lining up with TRBD2. The TCR was taken from a woman between 40 and 55 years old in good health and CMV-seropositive. CDR3 in DNA: TGTGCCAGCAGTGCAAATCCCGGGACTAGCGGATACAATGAGCAGTTCTTC. Translated, it gives CASSANPGTSGYNEQFF.